Given below is one TCR beta chain in context. The target antigen is unknown. The sample originates from a study of identifying expanded T cells in peripheral blood. Study-wide findings and caveats: Approximately two-week clone count variance significantly increased as total template count grew. About 1.2 clones differed between technical replicates, versus about 15 and 19 over time.

Some clones are missing from TCRdb's copy, which holds only in-frame ones; the method was immunoSEQ multiplex PCR. The table lists around 91,000 clones, approximately 88% of them singletons, with around 4.1% in the top ten. There are 16 residues in the CDR3. The germline V gene encodes CDR1 LGHNA and CDR2 YSLEER. J was trimmed by 5 bases and V by 0 bases; bases with no gene match: 6. During the collection period, no donor immune events like infections were recorded. The sample comprised blood. This TCR derives from a person aged 18 to 75 in good health. The chain combines TRBV4-3 with TRBJ2-3, with 9 bases matching TRBD2. The CDR3 protein is CASSQDWNSGRDTQYF. CDR3 coding DNA: TGCGCCAGCAGCCAAGATTGGAATAGCGGGAGAGATACGCAGTATTTT.